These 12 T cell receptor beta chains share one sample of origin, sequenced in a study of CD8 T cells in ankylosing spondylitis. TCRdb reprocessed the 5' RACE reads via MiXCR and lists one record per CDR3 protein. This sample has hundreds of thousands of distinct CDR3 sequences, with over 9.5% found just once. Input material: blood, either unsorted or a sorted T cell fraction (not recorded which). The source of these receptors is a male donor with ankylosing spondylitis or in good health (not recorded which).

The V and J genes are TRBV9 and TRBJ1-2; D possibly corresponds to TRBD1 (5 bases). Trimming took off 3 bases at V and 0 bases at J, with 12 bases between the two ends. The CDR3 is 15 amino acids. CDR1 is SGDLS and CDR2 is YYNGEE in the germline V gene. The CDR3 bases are TGTGCCAGCAGCGAGGACACGCTCGCTAACTATGGCTACACCTTC. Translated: CASSEDTLANYGYTF. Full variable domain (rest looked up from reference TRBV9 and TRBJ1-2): DSGVTQTPKHLITATGQRVTLRCSPRSGDLSVYWYQQSLDQGLQFLIQYYNGEERAKGNILERFSAQQFPDLHSELNLSSLELGDSALYFCASSEDTLANYGYTFGSGTRLTVV.

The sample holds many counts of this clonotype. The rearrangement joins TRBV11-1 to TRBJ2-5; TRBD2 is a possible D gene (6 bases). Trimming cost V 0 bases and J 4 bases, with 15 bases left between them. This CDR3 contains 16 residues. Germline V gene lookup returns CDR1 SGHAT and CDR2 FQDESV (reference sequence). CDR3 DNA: TGTGCCAGCAGCTTAGCGGTCCGGCTAGCGAGAGAGACCCAGTACTTC. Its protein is CASSLAVRLARETQYF.

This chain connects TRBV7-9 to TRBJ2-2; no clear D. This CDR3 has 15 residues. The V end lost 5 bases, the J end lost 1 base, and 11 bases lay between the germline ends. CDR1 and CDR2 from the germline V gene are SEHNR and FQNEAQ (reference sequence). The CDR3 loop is CASSPQVMNTGELFF. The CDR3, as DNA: TGTGCCAGCAGCCCCCAAGTTATGAACACCGGGGAGCTGTTTTTT.

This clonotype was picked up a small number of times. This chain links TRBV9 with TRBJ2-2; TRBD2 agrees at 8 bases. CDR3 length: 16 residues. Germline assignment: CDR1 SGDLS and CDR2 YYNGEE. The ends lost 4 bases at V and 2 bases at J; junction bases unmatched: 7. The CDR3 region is CASSPRRGANTGELFF. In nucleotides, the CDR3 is TGTGCCAGCAGCCCCAGGCGGGGGGCCAACACCGGGGAGCTGTTTTTT.

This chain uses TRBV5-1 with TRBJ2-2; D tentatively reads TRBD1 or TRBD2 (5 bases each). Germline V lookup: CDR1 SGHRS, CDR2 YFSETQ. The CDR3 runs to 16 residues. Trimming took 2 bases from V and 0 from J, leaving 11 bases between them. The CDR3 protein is CASSFSGTANTGELFF. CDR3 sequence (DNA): TGCGCCAGCAGCTTCTCCGGGACCGCGAACACCGGGGAGCTGTTTTTT.

The CDR3: CASRTTSGLETQYF. CDR3 in DNA: TGTGCCAGCAGAACCACCAGCGGGTTGGAGACCCAGTACTTC. The rearrangement joins TRBV7-9 to TRBJ2-5; tentative D call: TRBD2 (6 bases). The CDR3 is 14 residues long. Germline CDR1 SEHNR, CDR2 FQNEAQ (reference sequence). V was clipped by 6 bases and J by 5 bases, with 16 bases between them. Full variable domain (rest looked up from reference TRBV7-9 and TRBJ2-5): DTGVSQNPRHKITKRGQNVTFRCDPISEHNRLYWYRQTLGQGPEFLTYFQNEAQLEKSRLLSDRFSAERPKGSFSTLEIQRTEQGDSAMYLCASRTTSGLETQYFGPGTRLLVL.

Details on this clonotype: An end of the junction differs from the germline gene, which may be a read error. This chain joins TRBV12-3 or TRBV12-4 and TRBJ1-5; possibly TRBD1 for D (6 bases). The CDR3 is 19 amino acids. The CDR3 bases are TGTACCAGCAGTTTAGCGCTAATGACAGGCAAATATAGCAATCAGCCCCAGCATTTT. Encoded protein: CTSSLALMTGKYSNQPQHF.

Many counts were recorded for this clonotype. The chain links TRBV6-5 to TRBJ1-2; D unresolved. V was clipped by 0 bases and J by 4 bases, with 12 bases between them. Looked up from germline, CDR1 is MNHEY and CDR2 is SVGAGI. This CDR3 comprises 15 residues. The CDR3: CASSYSSQAGYGYTF. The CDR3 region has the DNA TGTGCCAGCAGTTACTCGTCCCAGGCGGGCTATGGCTACACCTTC.

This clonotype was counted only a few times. The CDR3 DNA is TGTGCCAGCAGTTCCACTAGCGGGGGGGCCAGGTACGAGCAGTACTTC. It translates to CASSSTSGGARYEQYF. The chain couples TRBV12-3 or TRBV12-4 to TRBJ2-7; 13 nucleotides agree with TRBD2. With V trimmed by 4 bases and J by 4 bases, 7 bases remained unmatched. The CDR3 contains 16 residues.

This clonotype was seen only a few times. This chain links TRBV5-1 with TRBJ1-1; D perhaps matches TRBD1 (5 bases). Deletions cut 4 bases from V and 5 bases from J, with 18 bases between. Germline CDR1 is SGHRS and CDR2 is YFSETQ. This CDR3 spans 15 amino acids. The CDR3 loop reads CASSLRTGRDTEAFF. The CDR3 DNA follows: TGCGCCAGCAGCCTACGGACCGGCAGGGATACTGAAGCTTTCTTT.

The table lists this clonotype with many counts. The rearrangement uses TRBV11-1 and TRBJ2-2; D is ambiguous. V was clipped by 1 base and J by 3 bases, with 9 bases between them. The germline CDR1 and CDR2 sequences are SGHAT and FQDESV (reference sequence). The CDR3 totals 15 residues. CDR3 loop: CASSLEGTYTGELFF. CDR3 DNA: TGTGCCAGCAGCTTAGAAGGCACGTACACCGGGGAGCTGTTTTTT.

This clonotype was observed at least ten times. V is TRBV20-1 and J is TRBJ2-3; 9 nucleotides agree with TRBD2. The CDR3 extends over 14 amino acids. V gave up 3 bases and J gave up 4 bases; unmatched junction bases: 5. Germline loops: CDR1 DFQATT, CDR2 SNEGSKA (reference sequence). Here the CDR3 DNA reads TGCAGTGCTAGGGGGGTAGCGGGGGCAGATACGCAGTATTTT. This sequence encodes CSARGVAGADTQYF.